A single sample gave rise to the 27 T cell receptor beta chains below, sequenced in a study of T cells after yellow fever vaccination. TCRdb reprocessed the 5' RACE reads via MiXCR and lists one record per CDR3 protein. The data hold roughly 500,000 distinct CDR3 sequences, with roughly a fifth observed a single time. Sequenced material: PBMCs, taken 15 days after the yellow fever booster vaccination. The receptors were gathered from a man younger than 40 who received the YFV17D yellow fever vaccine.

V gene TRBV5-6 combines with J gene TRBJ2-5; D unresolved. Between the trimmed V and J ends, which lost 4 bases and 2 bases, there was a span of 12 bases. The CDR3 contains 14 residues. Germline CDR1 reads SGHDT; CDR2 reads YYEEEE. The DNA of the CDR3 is TGTGCCAGCAGCGGAAACGGTTTTCAAGAGACCCAGTACTTC. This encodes CASSGNGFQETQYF. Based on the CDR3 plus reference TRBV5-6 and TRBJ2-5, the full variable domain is DAGVTQSPTHLIKTRGQQVTLRCSPKSGHDTVSWYQQALGQGPQFIFQYYEEEERQRGNFPDRFSGHQFPNYSSELNVNALLLGDSALYLCASSGNGFQETQYFGPGTRLLVL.

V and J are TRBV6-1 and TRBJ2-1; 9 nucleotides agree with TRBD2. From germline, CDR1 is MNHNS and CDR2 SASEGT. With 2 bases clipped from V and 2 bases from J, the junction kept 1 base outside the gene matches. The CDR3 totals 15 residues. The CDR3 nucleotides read TGTGCCAGCAGTGAACTAGCGGGGACCTACAATGAGCAGTTCTTC. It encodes CASSELAGTYNEQFF.

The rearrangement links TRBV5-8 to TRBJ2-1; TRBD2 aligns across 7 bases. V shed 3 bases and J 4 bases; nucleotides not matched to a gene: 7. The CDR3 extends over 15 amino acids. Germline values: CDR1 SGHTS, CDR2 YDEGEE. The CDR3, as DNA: TGTGCCAGCAGCTCTACCGGGACTATTTACAATGAGCAGTTCTTC. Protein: CASSSTGTIYNEQFF.

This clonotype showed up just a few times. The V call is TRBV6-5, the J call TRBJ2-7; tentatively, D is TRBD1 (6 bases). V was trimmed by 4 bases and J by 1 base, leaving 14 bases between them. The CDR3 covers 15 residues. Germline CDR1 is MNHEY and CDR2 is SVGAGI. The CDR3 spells CASSFQRTASYEQYF. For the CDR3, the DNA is TGTGCCAGCAGTTTCCAGAGGACAGCTTCCTACGAGCAGTACTTC.

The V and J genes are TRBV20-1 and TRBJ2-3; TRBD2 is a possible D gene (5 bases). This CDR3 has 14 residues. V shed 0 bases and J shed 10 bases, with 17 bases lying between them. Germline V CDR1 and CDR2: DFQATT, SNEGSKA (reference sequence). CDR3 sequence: CSARDHTTRRAQYF. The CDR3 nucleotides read TGCAGTGCTAGAGATCATACCACTAGACGCGCGCAGTATTTT.

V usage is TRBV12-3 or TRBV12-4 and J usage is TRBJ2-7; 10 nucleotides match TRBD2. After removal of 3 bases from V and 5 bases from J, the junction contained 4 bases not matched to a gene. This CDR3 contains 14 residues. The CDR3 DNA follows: TGTGCCAGCAGTTTGGGGACTAGCGCCGACGAGCAGTACTTC. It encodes CASSLGTSADEQYF.

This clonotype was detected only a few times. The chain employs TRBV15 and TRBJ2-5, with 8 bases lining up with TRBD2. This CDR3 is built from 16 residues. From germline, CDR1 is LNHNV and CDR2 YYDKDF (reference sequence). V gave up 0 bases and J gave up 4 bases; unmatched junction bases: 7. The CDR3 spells CATSRDKRGFTETQYF. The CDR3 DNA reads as TGTGCCACCAGCAGAGACAAGCGGGGGTTTACAGAGACCCAGTACTTC.

The CDR3 loop reads CSVDVDEKLFF. The CDR3 DNA reads TGCAGCGTGGACGTGGATGAAAAACTGTTTTTT. V and J are TRBV29-1 and TRBJ1-4; D is ambiguous. Germline-derived CDR1 and CDR2 are SQVTM and ANQGSEA. CDR3 length equals 11 residues. V lost 6 bases and J lost 6, with 8 bases in between. Using reference TRBV29-1 and TRBJ1-4 for the parts outside the CDR3, the full variable domain is SAVISQKPSRDICQRGTSLTIQCQVDSQVTMMFWYRQQPGQSLTLIATANQGSEATYESGFVIDKFPISRPNLTFSTLTVSNMSPEDSSIYLCSVDVDEKLFFGSGTQLSVL.

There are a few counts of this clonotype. The CDR3, as DNA: TGTGCCAGCAGCTTCTGGGGATCCGAGACCCAGTACTTC. Residues: CASSFWGSETQYF. J is TRBJ2-5 and V is TRBV7-2; no reliable D call. Germline CDR1 and CDR2: SGHTA and FQGNSA. Trimming stripped 3 bases from V and 5 bases from J, with 10 bases between. This CDR3 spans 13 amino acids.

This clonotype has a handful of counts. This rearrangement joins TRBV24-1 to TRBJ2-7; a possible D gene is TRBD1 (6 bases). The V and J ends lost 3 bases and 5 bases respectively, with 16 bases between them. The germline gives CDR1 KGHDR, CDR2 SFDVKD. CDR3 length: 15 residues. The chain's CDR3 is CATSDLCNRVHEQYF. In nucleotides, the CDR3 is TGTGCCACCAGTGATCTTTGTAACAGGGTCCACGAGCAGTACTTC.

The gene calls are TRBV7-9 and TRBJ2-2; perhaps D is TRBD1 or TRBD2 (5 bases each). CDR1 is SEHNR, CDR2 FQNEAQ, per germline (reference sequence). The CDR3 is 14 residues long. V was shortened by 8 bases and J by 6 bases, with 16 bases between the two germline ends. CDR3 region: CASVTRASSGELFF. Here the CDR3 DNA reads TGTGCCAGCGTAACCAGGGCTAGCTCCGGGGAGCTGTTTTTT.

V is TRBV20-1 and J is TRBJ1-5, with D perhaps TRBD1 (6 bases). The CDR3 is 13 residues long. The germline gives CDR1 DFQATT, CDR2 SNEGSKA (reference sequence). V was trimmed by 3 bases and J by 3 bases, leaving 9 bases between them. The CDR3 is CSARRDTNQPQHF. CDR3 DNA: TGCAGTGCTAGGAGGGACACCAATCAGCCCCAGCATTTT.

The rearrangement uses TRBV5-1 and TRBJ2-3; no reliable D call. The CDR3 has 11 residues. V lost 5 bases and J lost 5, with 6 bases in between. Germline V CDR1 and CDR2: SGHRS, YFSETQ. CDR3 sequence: CASREGDTQYF. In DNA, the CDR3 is TGCGCCAGCAGGGAAGGAGATACGCAGTATTTT.

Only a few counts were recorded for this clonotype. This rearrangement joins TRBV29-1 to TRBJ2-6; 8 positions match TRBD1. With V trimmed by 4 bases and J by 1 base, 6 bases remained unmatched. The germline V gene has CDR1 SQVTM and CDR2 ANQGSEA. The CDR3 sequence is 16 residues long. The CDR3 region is CSVGNRGVSGANVLTF. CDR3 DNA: TGCAGCGTTGGAAACAGGGGGGTGTCTGGGGCCAACGTCCTGACTTTC.

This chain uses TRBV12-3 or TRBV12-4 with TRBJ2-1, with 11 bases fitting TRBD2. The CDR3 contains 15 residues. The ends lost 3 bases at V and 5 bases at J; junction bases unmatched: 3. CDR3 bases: TGTGCCAGCAGTTTGGGACTAGCGGCCCACAATGAGCAGTTCTTC. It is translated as CASSLGLAAHNEQFF.

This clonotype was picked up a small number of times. The CDR3 coding sequence is TGCAGCGCCGAGGAGGGAGACAACTACGAGCAGTACTTC. This codes for CSAEEGDNYEQYF. The chain links TRBV29-1 to TRBJ2-7, with D possibly matching TRBD2 (6 bases). Per the germline V gene, CDR1 is SQVTM and CDR2 is ANQGSEA. The CDR3 has 13 amino acids. V was pared by 7 bases and J by 3 bases, with 16 bases between.

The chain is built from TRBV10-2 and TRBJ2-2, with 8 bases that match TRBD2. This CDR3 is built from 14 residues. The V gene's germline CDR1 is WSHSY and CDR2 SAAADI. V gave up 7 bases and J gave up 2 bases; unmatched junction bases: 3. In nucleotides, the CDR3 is TGCGCCAGCACGGCGGGAGGTAACACCGGGGAGCTGTTTTTT. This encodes CASTAGGNTGELFF.

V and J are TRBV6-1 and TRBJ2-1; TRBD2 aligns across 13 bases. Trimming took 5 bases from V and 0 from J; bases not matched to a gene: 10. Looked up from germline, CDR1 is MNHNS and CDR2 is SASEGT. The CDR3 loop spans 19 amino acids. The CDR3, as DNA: TGTGCCAGCAGTCCCTGGACTAGCGGGAGAGGGAGCTCCTACAATGAGCAGTTCTTC. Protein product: CASSPWTSGRGSSYNEQFF.

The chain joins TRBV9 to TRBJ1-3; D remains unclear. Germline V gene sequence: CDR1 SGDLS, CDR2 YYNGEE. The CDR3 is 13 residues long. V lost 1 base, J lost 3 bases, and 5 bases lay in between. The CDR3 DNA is TGTGCCAGCAGCGTACAGGATGGAAACACCATATATTTT. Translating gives CASSVQDGNTIYF.

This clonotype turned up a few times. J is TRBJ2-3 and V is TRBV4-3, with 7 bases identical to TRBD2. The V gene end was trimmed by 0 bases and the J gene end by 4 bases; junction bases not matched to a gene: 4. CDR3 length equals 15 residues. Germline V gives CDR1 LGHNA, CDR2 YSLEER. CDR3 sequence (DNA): TGCGCCAGCAGCCAAGAGGGCGGGAGCCCAGATACGCAGTATTTT. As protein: CASSQEGGSPDTQYF.

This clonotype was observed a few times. In DNA form, the CDR3 reads TGCGCCAGCAGCTATGGAGGTGGCGGGAGTATCACCGGGGAGCTGTTTTTT. This encodes CASSYGGGGSITGELFF. The rearrangement links TRBV5-1 to TRBJ2-2; the match to TRBD2 covers 7 bases. The CDR3 runs to 17 residues. Germline V CDR1 and CDR2: SGHRS, YFSETQ. Trimming cost V 3 bases and J 4 bases; bases outside gene matches: 12.

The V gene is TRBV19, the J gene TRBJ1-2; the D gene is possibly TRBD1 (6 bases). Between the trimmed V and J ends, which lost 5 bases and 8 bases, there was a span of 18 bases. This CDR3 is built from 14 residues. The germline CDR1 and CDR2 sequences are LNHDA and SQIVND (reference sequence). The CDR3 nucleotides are TGTGCCAGTAGTGTGACAGGCTCTCAACTGGGCTACACCTTC. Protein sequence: CASSVTGSQLGYTF.

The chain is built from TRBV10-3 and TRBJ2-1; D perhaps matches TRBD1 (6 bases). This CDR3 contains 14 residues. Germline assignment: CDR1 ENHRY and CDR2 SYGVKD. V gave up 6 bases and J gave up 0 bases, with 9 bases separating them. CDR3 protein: CAISGQSSYNEQFF. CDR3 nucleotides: TGTGCCATCAGCGGACAGAGCTCCTACAATGAGCAGTTCTTC.

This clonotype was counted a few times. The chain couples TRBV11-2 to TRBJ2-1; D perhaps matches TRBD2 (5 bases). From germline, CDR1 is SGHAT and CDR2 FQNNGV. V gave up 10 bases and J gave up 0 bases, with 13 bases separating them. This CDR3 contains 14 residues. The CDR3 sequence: CATVGGGSYNEQFF. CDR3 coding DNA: TGTGCCACAGTCGGCGGAGGCTCCTACAATGAGCAGTTCTTC.

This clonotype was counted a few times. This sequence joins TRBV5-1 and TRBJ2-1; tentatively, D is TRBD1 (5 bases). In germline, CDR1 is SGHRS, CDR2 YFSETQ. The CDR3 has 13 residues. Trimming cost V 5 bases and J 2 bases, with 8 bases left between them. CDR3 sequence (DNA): TGCGCCAGCAGGGACACCCCCTACAATGAGCAGTTCTTC. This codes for CASRDTPYNEQFF.

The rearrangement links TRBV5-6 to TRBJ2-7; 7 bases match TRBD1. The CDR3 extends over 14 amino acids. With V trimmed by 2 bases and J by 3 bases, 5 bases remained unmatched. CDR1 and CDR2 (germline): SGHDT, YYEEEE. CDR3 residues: CASSFGTEVYEQYF. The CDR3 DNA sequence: TGTGCCAGCAGCTTTGGGACAGAGGTCTACGAGCAGTACTTC.

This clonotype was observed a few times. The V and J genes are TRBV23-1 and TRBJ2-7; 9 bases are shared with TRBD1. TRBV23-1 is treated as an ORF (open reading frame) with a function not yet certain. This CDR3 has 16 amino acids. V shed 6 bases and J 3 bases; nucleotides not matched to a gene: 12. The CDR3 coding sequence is TGCGCCAGCAGCCAAGGGATTATGGACAGGGGCTACGAGCAGTACTTC. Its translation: CASSQGIMDRGYEQYF.